Shown below are 29 T cell receptor beta chains from a single sample sequenced in a study of T cell repertoires in cytomegalovirus infection (dated by TCRdb to between 2018 and 2021). The meaning of the sample's treatment or condition label: in vitro stimulation with specific CMV peptide epitopes to enrich CMV-specific T cells. Antigen specificity for these receptors is unknown. The sample was run on an Illumina HiSeq 1500. Through fastp at Q25 and MiXCR, TCRdb rebuilt clones from the public reads, retaining in-frame beta chains. Each CDR3 protein gets just one entry, which takes the most common genes and DNA from the rows behind it. This sample has about 310,000 distinct CDR3 sequences in its table, and roughly 25% of those were observed once. The ten largest make up approximately 12% of the sample. Sequenced here: cultured PBMCs, sampled from culture after CMV antigen stimulation. All receptors come from a human donor in good health (CMV status not recorded). Some clones in this sample may be carry-over from other donors' samples.

Only a few counts were recorded for this clonotype. The rearrangement links TRBV5-6 to TRBJ2-5; D gene ambiguous. The CDR3 runs to 15 residues. Germline CDR1 SGHDT, CDR2 YYEEEE. Trimming took off 0 bases at V and 2 bases at J, with 11 bases between the two ends. The CDR3 protein is CASSLVAATQETQYF. The CDR3 coding sequence is TGTGCCAGCAGCTTGGTGGCAGCGACTCAAGAGACCCAGTACTTC.

The gene calls are TRBV12-3 or TRBV12-4 and TRBJ1-5, with D possibly matching TRBD1 (6 bases). There are 14 residues in the CDR3. V gave up 3 bases and J gave up 4 bases, with 10 bases separating them. The CDR3 DNA reads as TGTGCCAGCAGTTTGGCAGGGGCGAATCAGCCCCAGCATTTT. Protein sequence: CASSLAGANQPQHF.

On this clonotype itself: One junction end does not reproduce the germline sequence, and a read error may be involved. The CDR3 here is CASSYSGREPFF. The CDR3 DNA reads as TGTGCCAGCAGTTACTCTGGCCGTGAACCTTTCTTT. This rearrangement joins TRBV6-2 or TRBV6-3 to TRBJ1-1; no reliable D call. There are 12 residues in the CDR3. Germline V gene lookup returns CDR1 MNHEY and CDR2 SVGEGT.

The chain has TRBV19 and TRBJ2-5; the D gene could be TRBD1 or TRBD2 (5 bases each). The CDR3 extends over 14 amino acids. V was shortened by 1 base and J by 9 bases, with 15 bases between the two germline ends. CDR1 is LNHDA and CDR2 is SQIVND in the germline V gene (reference sequence). In nucleotides, the CDR3 is TGTGCCAGTAGTATAGGGAGCGGACAAACGGCCCAGTACTTC. Translating gives CASSIGSGQTAQYF. The variable domain in full, completed from reference TRBV19 and TRBJ2-5, reads DGGITQSPKYLFRKEGQNVTLSCEQNLNHDAMYWYRQDPGQGLRLIYYSQIVNDFQKGDIAEGYSVSREKKESFPLTVTSAQKNPTAFYLCASSIGSGQTAQYFGPGTRLLVL.

The V gene is TRBV15, the J gene TRBJ2-5; 9 nucleotides align to TRBD1. This CDR3 is 16 amino acids long. CDR1 and CDR2 (germline): LNHNV, YYDKDF (reference sequence). V lost 3 bases to trimming and J lost 3 bases; unmatched junction nucleotides: 8. CDR3 region: CATSRGDRVNEETQYF. CDR3 sequence (DNA): TGTGCCACCAGCAGGGGGGACAGGGTGAATGAAGAGACCCAGTACTTC.

There are many counts of this clonotype. The V and J genes are TRBV4-3 and TRBJ1-6; 7 nucleotides line up with TRBD1. Looked up from germline, CDR1 is LGHNA and CDR2 is YSLEER. V lost 0 bases to trimming and J lost 5 bases; unmatched junction nucleotides: 7. This CDR3 comprises 17 residues. Here the CDR3 reads CASSQDSSGQNNSPLHF. The CDR3 DNA reads as TGCGCCAGCAGCCAAGACTCCTCGGGACAGAATAATTCACCCCTCCACTTT.

The chain couples TRBV6-1 to TRBJ2-7; D is unclear. Germline CDR1 MNHNS, CDR2 SASEGT. The V end lost 5 bases, the J end lost 2 bases, and 13 bases lay between the germline ends. CDR3 size: 14 residues. CDR3 sequence reads: CASSKAFPTYEQYF. In DNA form, the CDR3 reads TGTGCCAGCAGTAAGGCTTTCCCAACCTACGAGCAGTACTTC.

The chain employs TRBV29-1 and TRBJ2-3; tentatively, D is TRBD2 (5 bases). Germline CDR1 reads SQVTM; CDR2 reads ANQGSEA. Trimming pared 5 bases from V and 4 bases from J, leaving 10 bases between. The CDR3 spans 12 residues. The CDR3 spells CSVIEGSDTQYF. CDR3 coding DNA: TGCAGCGTTATAGAGGGCTCAGATACGCAGTATTTT.

The chain has TRBV7-6 and TRBJ2-1; 14 nucleotides line up with TRBD2. The CDR3 contains 16 residues. CDR1 and CDR2 (germline): SGHVS, FNYEAQ. V lost 5 bases, J lost 6 bases, and 6 bases stayed unmatched. CDR3: CASSKPGLAGVNEQFF. The CDR3 DNA reads TGTGCCAGCAGCAAACCGGGACTAGCGGGAGTCAATGAGCAGTTCTTC.

This clonotype appeared a few times. The DNA of the CDR3 is TGCGCCAGCAGCTTGGGTAGGGGCCTCAGGGAAGAGACCCAGTACTTC. Amino acid sequence: CASSLGRGLREETQYF. The chain carries TRBV5-1 and TRBJ2-5; D may be TRBD1 (5 bases). CDR1 is SGHRS and CDR2 is YFSETQ in the germline V gene. CDR3 length: 16 amino acids. With 0 bases removed from V and 3 bases from J, the gap between germline ends came to 15 bases. The whole variable domain, filled in from reference TRBV5-1 and TRBJ2-5, reads KAGVTQTPRYLIKTRGQQVTLSCSPISGHRSVSWYQQTPGQGLQFLFEYFSETQRNKGNFPGRFSGRQFSNSRSEMNVSTLELGDSALYLCASSLGRGLREETQYFGPGTRLLVL.

V and J are TRBV14 and TRBJ2-1, with 8 bases matching TRBD2. Germline lookup yields CDR1 SGHDN and CDR2 FVKESK. The length of the CDR3 is 15 residues. J gave up 9 bases and V 0 bases, and 7 bases lay outside the gene matches. This CDR3 reads CASSQEGGRPREQFF. The CDR3 DNA is TGTGCCAGCAGCCAAGAGGGCGGGAGGCCCCGTGAGCAGTTCTTC. Full variable domain (outside the CDR3, taken from reference TRBV14 and TRBJ2-1): EAGVTQFPSHSVIEKGQTVTLRCDPISGHDNLYWYRRVMGKEIKFLLHFVKESKQDESGMPNNRFLAERTGGTYSTLKVQPAELEDSGVYFCASSQEGGRPREQFFGPGTRLTVL.

This clonotype was seen many times. The gene calls are TRBV7-8 and TRBJ1-6; a possible D gene is TRBD1 (6 bases). The CDR3 is made up of 13 amino acids. The ends were cut back, 6 bases at V and 4 bases at J, with 7 bases in the middle. The germline V gene encodes CDR1 SGHVS and CDR2 FQNEAQ. This CDR3 reads CASRTGYNSPLHF. DNA for the CDR3: TGTGCCAGCAGAACAGGGTATAATTCACCCCTCCACTTT.

This clonotype was detected only a few times. The DNA of the CDR3 is TGTGCGGGGGGAGGAGGGATCTTTGAAGCTTTCTTT. Translating gives CAGGGGIFEAFF. The genes are TRBV7-2 and TRBJ1-1, with D possibly being TRBD1 (5 bases). Germline assignment: CDR1 SGHTA and CDR2 FQGNSA. CDR3 length: 12 amino acids.

This clonotype turned up a few times. The chain combines TRBV28 with TRBJ1-1; D uncertain. V lost 6 bases to trimming and J lost 4 bases, with 12 bases between them. The CDR3 is 13 residues long. The germline V gene has CDR1 MDHEN and CDR2 SYDVKM. CDR3 sequence (DNA): TGTGCCAGCAGGAGCGAGGTCAGCACTGAAGCTTTCTTT. This sequence encodes CASRSEVSTEAFF. Together with reference TRBV28 and TRBJ1-1, the CDR3 gives the full variable domain: DVKVTQSSRYLVKRTGEKVFLECVQDMDHENMFWYRQDPGLGLRLIYFSYDVKMKEKGDIPEGYSVSREKKERFSLILESASTNQTSMYLCASRSEVSTEAFFGQGTRLTVV.

In its sample, this clonotype was seen many times. CDR3 amino acids: CASSLVGGRNQPQHF. The CDR3 region has the DNA TGTGCCAGCAGCTTAGTTGGGGGTCGGAATCAGCCCCAGCATTTT. The chain is built from TRBV7-6 and TRBJ1-5; tentative D call: TRBD1 (5 bases). The CDR3 contains 15 residues. V lost 1 base and J lost 4, with 11 bases in between. The germline V gene encodes CDR1 SGHVS and CDR2 FNYEAQ.

The chain employs TRBV28 and TRBJ2-3; TRBD1 matches at 9 bases. V lost 6 bases, J lost 10 bases, and 8 bases stayed unmatched. The germline V gene has CDR1 MDHEN and CDR2 SYDVKM. CDR3 length: 13 amino acids. The CDR3 loop reads CASSSGQGDSQYF. In nucleotides, the CDR3 is TGTGCCAGCAGCTCGGGACAGGGTGATTCGCAGTATTTT.

For this clonotype: This may come from a read error, since a much larger clone is one base off. The chain joins TRBV6-8 to TRBJ2-1; D may be TRBD1 (6 bases). This CDR3 contains 14 residues. The V gene's germline CDR1 is MNHGY and CDR2 SAAAGT. The ends were cut back, 8 bases at V and 4 bases at J, with 15 bases in the middle. The chain's CDR3 is CASPFSRGYNEQFF. The CDR3, as DNA: TGTGCCAGCCCCTTTAGCAGGGGATACAATGAGCAGTTCTTC.

This clonotype was counted a few times. The chain joins TRBV11-2 to TRBJ2-1; 11 bases align to TRBD2. Per germline, CDR1 SGHAT and CDR2 FQNNGV. V dropped 3 bases and J dropped 8; count of bases not matched to a gene: 12. The CDR3 sequence is 17 residues long. CDR3 residues: CASSFRVTSGKGYEQFF. The CDR3 DNA reads as TGTGCCAGCAGCTTCAGGGTGACTAGCGGGAAGGGGTATGAGCAGTTCTTC.

On this clonotype itself: A much bigger clone sits one base away, suggesting this may be a read error. The chain couples TRBV7-3 to TRBJ1-2, with unresolved D. The V and J ends lost 2 bases and 2 bases respectively, with 15 bases between them. Germline V gives CDR1 SGHTA, CDR2 FQGTGA. The CDR3 runs 16 residues. CDR3 DNA: TGTGCCAGCAGCTTAGCGGGGAGAATGGGGAACTATGGCTACACCTTC. It codes for CASSLAGRMGNYGYTF.

Ten or more counts support this clonotype. The gene calls are TRBV10-3 and TRBJ2-2, with a tentative D call TRBD1 (7 bases). Germline V gene lookup returns CDR1 ENHRY and CDR2 SYGVKD. V was trimmed by 8 bases and J by 7 bases, leaving 14 bases between them. There are 13 residues in the CDR3. The chain's CDR3 is CAIRGTASGELFF. The CDR3 region has the DNA TGTGCCATCCGGGGGACAGCTAGCGGGGAGCTGTTTTTT.

The chain joins TRBV7-2 to TRBJ2-5, with 9 positions matching TRBD2. The CDR3 consists of 16 residues. Per the germline V gene, CDR1 is SGHTA and CDR2 is FQGNSA. V lost 1 base and J lost 5; bases outside the gene matches: 8. CDR3 in DNA: TGTGCCAGCAGCTTAGGGTCTAGCGGGACGAGGGAGACCCAGTACTTC. It encodes CASSLGSSGTRETQYF.

The chain links TRBV28 to TRBJ1-2; 9 nucleotides align to TRBD1. After removal of 6 bases from V and 4 bases from J, the junction contained 3 bases not matched to a gene. The CDR3 is 13 amino acids. Germline V gene sequence: CDR1 MDHEN, CDR2 SYDVKM. CDR3: CASRTGQGYGYTF. The CDR3 DNA is TGTGCCAGCAGGACGGGACAGGGCTATGGCTACACCTTC.

The chain combines TRBV6-2 or TRBV6-3 with TRBJ2-1; D not resolved. CDR1 and CDR2 from the germline V gene are MNHEY and SVGEGT. The ends were cut back, 1 base at V and 0 bases at J, with 7 bases in the middle. The CDR3 spans 15 residues. CDR3 in DNA: TGTGCCAGCAGTTACTACAACCACTCCTACAATGAGCAGTTCTTC. Its translation: CASSYYNHSYNEQFF.

This clonotype was recorded a few times. This chain connects TRBV6-2 or TRBV6-3 to TRBJ1-2; no firm D call. Germline CDR1 reads MNHEY; CDR2 reads SVGEGT. Trimming pared 0 bases from V and 4 bases from J, leaving 9 bases between. The CDR3 sequence is 14 residues long. The CDR3 loop reads CASSYSRATYGYTF. In DNA, the CDR3 is TGTGCCAGCAGTTACTCCCGGGCGACCTATGGCTACACCTTC.

The genes are TRBV24-1 and TRBJ2-7, with TRBD1 identical over 8 bases. Germline CDR1 reads KGHDR; CDR2 reads SFDVKD. The CDR3 is 15 residues long. The ends lost 4 bases at V and 3 bases at J; junction bases unmatched: 7. The CDR3 protein is CATSDPGQGSYEQYF. CDR3 nucleotide sequence: TGTGCCACCAGTGACCCCGGACAGGGTAGCTACGAGCAGTACTTC.

This chain uses TRBV12-3 or TRBV12-4 with TRBJ2-7; tentative D call: TRBD1 (5 bases). Trimming cost V 5 bases and J 5 bases, with 13 bases left between them. The CDR3 extends over 13 amino acids. The CDR3 DNA reads TGTGCCAGCAGTATCGGACCAGGGAACGAGCAGTACTTC. Translating gives CASSIGPGNEQYF.

The chain couples TRBV25-1 to TRBJ2-1; D is perhaps TRBD2 (6 bases). Germline lookup yields CDR1 MGHDK and CDR2 SYGVNS. The CDR3 sequence is 14 residues long. Between the trimmed V and J ends, which lost 2 bases and 6 bases, there was a span of 11 bases. The CDR3 protein is CASSENGGSNEQFF. The CDR3 nucleotides read TGTGCCAGCAGTGAAAATGGAGGGTCCAATGAGCAGTTCTTC.

In its sample, this clonotype was seen a few times. J is TRBJ2-3 and V is TRBV7-3, with 10 bases matching TRBD2. This CDR3 region has 18 residues. V was pared by 4 bases and J by 6 bases, with 16 bases of the junction left unmatched. Germline values: CDR1 SGHTA, CDR2 FQGTGA. The CDR3 protein is CASSSLPPTSGLADTQYF. The DNA of the CDR3 is TGTGCCAGCAGCTCACTCCCACCGACTAGCGGGCTCGCGGATACGCAGTATTTT.

The chain recombines TRBV6-1 with TRBJ2-1, with 7 bases identical to TRBD2. V lost 4 bases and J lost 10; bases outside the gene matches: 7. CDR1 MNHNS and CDR2 SASEGT come from the germline V gene. CDR3 length equals 13 residues. As DNA, the CDR3 is TGTGCCAGCAGTGGCGGGGGAGGATGGGAGCAGTTCTTC. Amino acid sequence: CASSGGGGWEQFF.